This T cell receptor beta chain was retrieved from a study of T cells after posttransplantation cyclophosphamide (dated by TCRdb to the mid-2010s). For context, the study as a whole: The study tracked T cell repertoire reconstitution by TRB sequencing after myeloablative bone marrow transplantation using posttransplantation cyclophosphamide as GVHD prophylaxis. TRB sequencing was performed on blood from all 34 PTCy patients with 1-year posttransplant specimens. In 3 patients, TRB sequencing was also performed on up to about 3 more blood samples taken 2 to 5.2 years after transplant, and in 4 patients, pretransplant blood was also TRB-sequenced. Samples from about 33 PTCy-treated patients, along with samples from 16 of their related bone marrow donors, underwent antigen receptor sequencing. Public TRB sequences were checked against a database of over 3,600 sequences associated with responses to pathogens, tumor antigens, self-antigens and alloantigens. TRA and TRB clonality were tightly correlated in 9 samples, so subsequent TCR analyses focused on TRB only.

Results and caveats for the whole study, not just this receptor: Across the 45 or so patients, TRB clonality was highly associated with recipient CMV seropositivity and CMV reactivation, and diversity with PTCy was similar to that in the CNI/methotrexate controls. The TRB repertoires of T cells infiltrating skin or GI tract showed only limited overlap with the TRB repertoires of T cells in blood. Donor-recipient similarity was low at 1-2 months but rose over the first year, and later blood repertoires were often dominated by donor CD8+ memory clones.

Genomic DNA was the input for TRB sequencing, which was run either with the immunoSEQ assay at survey resolution or with the hsTCRB kit. The paper's data handling went like this. The immunoSEQ software was used for initial read processing, and the LymphoSeq R package was used for repertoire analyses. Clonality was computed as 1 minus normalized Shannon entropy; Gini coefficient was also calculated for each TRB dataset. To infer phenotypes in unsorted samples, TRB sequences from sorted subsets of the recipient or donor were mapped onto unsorted samples from the same recipient. Held by TCRdb, this immuneACCESS table contains in-frame sequences only and omits some clones. Under half of the omission traces to an unresolved V gene where checked; the cause of the rest is unknown. D and trimming were read from the DNA, whereas the V and J calls and clone size are those reported in that table. Recorded for this sample are approximately 19,000 clones; about nine tenths of them occurred a single time. Of the sample, 7.3% is held by the ten largest clones.

A word on this clone: It lacks a known antigen. Per-base quality was not reported, and no clone a single base away is much larger than it.

Taken with the paper, the label for treatment or condition translates to: high-dose cyclophosphamide on days +3 and +4 as single-agent GVHD prophylaxis. For conditioning, the PTCy patients got busulfan and fludarabine, then a related or unrelated marrow graft, followed by cyclophosphamide on days +3 and +4. The PTCy-treated patients were drawn from a prospective, multi-institutional clinical trial. Peripheral blood and bone marrow mononuclear cells were isolated by Ficoll-Hypaque density centrifugation and were cryopreserved. Specimen: PBMCs, collected after allogeneic stem cell transplant with posttransplant cyclophosphamide. The clonotype was recovered from a female patient aged 35 to 55 who received an allogeneic stem cell transplant from a related donor, was CMV-positive, and had no GVHD. In patients who had a transplant, some T cells may come from the graft donor.

Here is the DNA: TGTGCCAGCAACTCGGGACTAGCGGGAGGGTATACGCAGTATTTT. This is translated as CASNSGLAGGYTQYF. The rearrangement joined TRBV6-5 to TRBJ2-3, and TRBD2 matches 16 of the central bases. From its cysteine to its phenylalanine, the CDR3 spans 15 amino acids. The CDR3 DNA has 45 bases and is translated from base 1. Trimming removed 7 bases from V and 7 bases from J; the gene matches leave 5 bases unexplained. CDR1 and CDR2 are drawn from the germline V gene: MNHEY, SVGAGI.